The TCR beta chain under discussion was sequenced for a study of T-cell reconstitution after alpha-beta-depleted transplantation in children. It was with unique molecular identifiers that the TCRbeta library was prepared. TCRdb independently ran MiXCR on the PCR reads; one entry per CDR3 protein. The table has a few hundred thousand distinct CDR3 sequences, 7.5% to 10% seen once. V was trimmed by 5 bases and J by 5 bases, leaving 16 bases between them. Per the germline V gene, CDR1 is SGHDT and CDR2 is YYEEEE. This CDR3 contains 14 residues. This clonotype appeared many times. V is TRBV5-6 and J is TRBJ1-1, with D hard to call. This receptor was identified in a human donor who donated a stem cell graft to a child with SCID. This sample comprised PBMCs from the stem cell graft donor, obtained from the stem cell graft. The CDR3 sequence is CASRGRRARTEAFF. The CDR3 DNA reads as TGTGCCAGCAGAGGACGACGAGCACGGACTGAAGCTTTCTTT.